The clone carrying this T cell receptor beta chain was picked up many times. A much larger clonotype is one base distant, so this may be a read error. The CDR3 has 15 residues. V lost 5 bases, J lost 7 bases, and 8 bases stayed unmatched. The germline CDR1 and CDR2 sequences are SGHTA and FQGTGA. This sample is drawn from a study of blood T cells in healthy people across ages. With a J-beta primer mix and a sample-barcoded 5' primer, a second PCR ran about 6 to 11 cycles. TCRdb reprocessed the 5' RACE reads with MiXCR, giving one entry per CDR3 protein. The sample records about 730,000 distinct CDR3 sequences, about 40% being singletons.

This rearrangement joins TRBV7-3 to TRBJ2-7; TRBD2 matches at 13 bases. Sequencing was performed on blood. The sequence came from a woman aged 55-69 years in good health. The CDR3 DNA follows: TGTGCCAGCAGCCCCCCCGGGACTAGCGGGAATGAGCAGTACTTC. It codes for CASSPPGTSGNEQYF.